This T cell receptor beta chain was observed in a study of blood T cells in healthy people across ages. Notes on the study in general: More naive CD4+ cells and higher diversity marked long-lived donors relative to aged donors.

Per sample, no less than 6 micrograms of total RNA were extracted. There are 12 residues in the CDR3. Germline CDR1 DFQATT, CDR2 SNEGSKA (reference sequence). This clonotype was detected a few times. Its specificity is unknown. The authors ran a second PCR of about 7 to 12 cycles using a sample-barcoded 5' primer and a J-beta primer mix. TCRdb itself ran the 5' RACE reads through MiXCR, one entry per CDR3 protein. In the table there are about 630,000 distinct CDR3 sequences, roughly 20% of which are singletons. The receptor's source is a man aged 65 to 85 in good health. This chain uses TRBV20-1 with TRBJ2-2; 7 bases agree with TRBD2. The sequenced material came from blood. CDR3 region: CSGTTGAGELFF. The CDR3 region has the DNA TGCAGCGGGACTACGGGGGCCGGGGAGCTGTTTTTT.